The 25 T cell receptor beta chains below come from one sample, sequenced in a study of identical twins. TCRdb reanalysed the 5' RACE reads using MiXCR and keeps one entry per CDR3 protein. Of roughly 1.6 million distinct CDR3 sequences in the sample, less than 40% are singletons; the top ten hold roughly 0.3%. Sequencing used cord blood. These receptor sequences come from a newborn girl in good health.

This clonotype was counted a few times. The chain has TRBV7-9 and TRBJ1-2; D gene unclear. The CDR3 has 14 residues. Germline V gene sequence: CDR1 SEHNR, CDR2 FQNEAQ (reference sequence). V was pared by 5 bases and J by 1 base, with 11 bases between. The CDR3 coding sequence is TGTGCCAGCAGCCCCGGGATCCTTAACTATGGCTACACCTTC. It encodes CASSPGILNYGYTF.

As to this clonotype: Germline is not matched at one junction end, which may reflect a read error. The genes are TRBV3-1 and TRBJ2-3, with 7 bases aligning to TRBD2. This CDR3 contains 14 residues. Germline lookup yields CDR1 LGHDT and CDR2 YNNKEL (reference sequence). Here the CDR3 DNA reads TGTGCCTGCAGCCGTACTAGCGGCACAGATACGCAGTATTTT. This codes for CACSRTSGTDTQYF.

The chain combines TRBV28 with TRBJ2-1, with 8 bases fitting TRBD2. The CDR3 runs to 14 residues. From germline, CDR1 is MDHEN and CDR2 SYDVKM. Trimming cost V 3 bases and J 10 bases; bases outside gene matches: 8. Here the CDR3 DNA reads TGTGCCAGCAGTTTTACGGGAGGGCCAGGGGAGCAGTTCTTC. This translates into CASSFTGGPGEQFF.

The V gene is TRBV29-1, the J gene TRBJ1-5, with D possibly being TRBD1 (6 bases). The length of the CDR3 is 13 residues. Trimming stripped 4 bases from V and 7 bases from J, with 14 bases between. Germline CDR1 and CDR2: SQVTM and ANQGSEA. The CDR3 here is CSVGAGAGQPQHF. DNA of the CDR3: TGCAGCGTTGGGGCGGGGGCCGGGCAGCCCCAGCATTTT.

This clonotype was detected many times. The CDR3 coding sequence is TGTGCCAGCAGCCCGCGTCCGGGACAGGGTAAATACGAGCAGTACTTC. Translating gives CASSPRPGQGKYEQYF. The chain couples TRBV6-6 to TRBJ2-7; 9 bases are a match to TRBD1. V dropped 6 bases and J dropped 4; count of bases not matched to a gene: 13. This CDR3 has 16 residues. The germline CDR1 and CDR2 sequences are MNHNY and SVGAGI (reference sequence).

This rearrangement joins TRBV20-1 to TRBJ2-4; tentative D call: TRBD1 (6 bases). Trimming pared 6 bases from V and 0 bases from J, leaving 21 bases between. There are 17 residues in the CDR3. CDR1 is DFQATT, CDR2 SNEGSKA, per germline (reference sequence). The DNA of the CDR3 is TGCAGTGCCACTCGCCCCTCAGGGGTGGGAGCCAAAAACATTCAGTACTTC. This codes for CSATRPSGVGAKNIQYF.

In DNA, the CDR3 is TGTGCCAGCAGTCTCGACGGGACCGCCCGCACTAGCGGCTACACCTTC. Protein product: CASSLDGTARTSGYTF. V gene TRBV12-3 or TRBV12-4 combines with J gene TRBJ1-2, with a possible D match to TRBD1 (5 bases). The germline V and J ends were trimmed by 5 bases and 8 bases, with 24 bases remaining between them. This CDR3 region has 16 residues.

Worth noting for this clonotype: The germline gene is not matched at one end of the junction; a read error may be the cause. The rearrangement links TRBV10-3 to TRBJ2-3; 12 nucleotides align to TRBD2. Germline values: CDR1 ENHRY, CDR2 SYGVKD. The CDR3 covers 19 residues. Here the CDR3 reads CTISLWRLAGEGRTDTQYF. In DNA form, the CDR3 reads TGTACCATCAGCTTGTGGAGACTAGCGGGAGAGGGACGCACAGATACGCAGTATTTT.

The chain is built from TRBV20-1 and TRBJ1-4; TRBD1 agrees at 7 bases. The CDR3 runs to 14 residues. J was trimmed by 4 bases and V by 2 bases; bases with no gene match: 4. Germline CDR1 DFQATT, CDR2 SNEGSKA (reference sequence). For the CDR3, the DNA is TGCAGTGCTAGAAAGACAGGGTATAATGAAAAACTGTTTTTT. Translated, it gives CSARKTGYNEKLFF.

This chain links TRBV20-1 with TRBJ2-1; 15 nucleotides match TRBD2. The V gene's germline CDR1 is DFQATT and CDR2 SNEGSKA (reference sequence). The CDR3 has 15 residues. The junction had 3 bases not matched to a gene; V was cut back by 5 bases and J by 4 bases. CDR3 nucleotide sequence: TGCAGTGCTGGACTAGCGGGAGGGGGATACAATGAGCAGTTCTTC. Protein: CSAGLAGGGYNEQFF.

This clonotype was detected only once. Since a much larger clone is just one base distant, this may be a read error. CDR3 DNA sequence: TGCAGCGTTGATATCGCACCGGGAGGGCCGGCCTACAATGAGCAGTACTTC. Its translation: CSVDIAPGGPAYNEQYF. The gene calls are TRBV29-1 and TRBJ2-1; 8 nucleotides line up with TRBD2. The DNA end is more similar to TRBJ2-7, so the J call may be wrong. Germline V gene sequence: CDR1 SQVTM, CDR2 ANQGSEA. The CDR3 length is 17 residues.

The chain recombines TRBV25-1 with TRBJ2-5; D perhaps matches TRBD1 (6 bases). Trimming took off 4 bases at V and 6 bases at J, with 15 bases between the two ends. CDR3 length: 14 residues. The V gene's germline CDR1 is MGHDK and CDR2 SYGVNS. The CDR3 DNA follows: TGTGCCAGCAGTGGACGGACAGTTGGAAAGACCCAGTACTTC. Amino acids: CASSGRTVGKTQYF.

This chain connects TRBV11-2 to TRBJ2-4; D is possibly TRBD1 (5 bases). Gene TRBJ2-5 matches the end of the DNA better, so the J call may be wrong. The CDR3 contains 15 residues. Germline CDR1 reads SGHAT; CDR2 reads FQNNGV. The CDR3 protein is CASSLDQGAWETQYF. CDR3 DNA: TGTGCCAGCAGCTTAGATCAAGGGGCTTGGGAGACCCAGTACTTC.

The chain recombines TRBV21-1 with TRBJ2-7; TRBD2 reflects the table's D call only, with no check against the DNA. TRBV21-1 is labeled a pseudogene. This CDR3 contains 18 residues. CDR3 protein: CASSKGPGLAGAHYEQYF. Here the CDR3 DNA reads TGTGCCAGCAGCAAAGGGCCGGGACTAGCGGGAGCGCACTACGAGCAGTACTTC.

This rearrangement joins TRBV12-3 or TRBV12-4 to TRBJ2-3; D uncertain. This CDR3 is built from 16 residues. With 2 bases removed from V and 2 bases from J, the gap between germline ends came to 14 bases. The CDR3 bases are TGTGCCAGCAGTTTACGGTGGGAACTACTCACAGATACGCAGTATTTT. Translated: CASSLRWELLTDTQYF.

This clonotype appeared a few times. The V gene is TRBV5-4, the J gene TRBJ1-2, with 10 bases identical to TRBD1. From germline, CDR1 is SGHNT and CDR2 YYREEE (reference sequence). The V and J ends lost 2 bases and 3 bases, in that order; junction bases with no gene match: 10. This CDR3 contains 17 residues. In DNA form, the CDR3 reads TGTGCCAGCAGCTTTTATTACCGGACAGGGGGGCACTATGGCTACACCTTC. Amino acids: CASSFYYRTGGHYGYTF.

This sequence joins TRBV4-1 and TRBJ2-2; D is possibly TRBD2 (6 bases). V dropped 4 bases and J dropped 3 bases, with 18 bases sitting between them. This CDR3 contains 17 residues. Germline V gene data show CDR1 as MGHRA and CDR2 as YSYEKL. The CDR3: CASSPRRVASDTGELFF. The CDR3 DNA is TGCGCCAGCAGCCCCAGGAGGGTGGCTAGCGACACCGGGGAGCTGTTTTTT.

The CDR3 here is CASSSTGPDGYTF. The CDR3 DNA reads TGTGCCAGCAGCTCGACAGGGCCGGATGGCTACACCTTC. The V gene is TRBV7-9, the J gene TRBJ1-2, with 7 bases matching TRBD1. CDR1 and CDR2 (germline): SEHNR, FQNEAQ (reference sequence). The CDR3 is 13 residues long. V shed 4 bases, J shed 6 bases, and the junction held 5 bases outside the gene matches.

This chain joins TRBV20-1 and TRBJ2-3; D perhaps matches TRBD2 (6 bases). The CDR3 loop spans 16 amino acids. The germline V gene has CDR1 DFQATT and CDR2 SNEGSKA (reference sequence). V was clipped by 5 bases and J by 2 bases, with 20 bases between them. Here the CDR3 reads CSAGSLGGGDTDTQYF. CDR3 nucleotides: TGCAGTGCTGGATCGTTAGGCGGAGGGGACACAGATACGCAGTATTTT.

Only a few counts were recorded for this clonotype. The chain is built from TRBV20-1 and TRBJ2-3; the D gene could be TRBD1 or TRBD2 (5 bases each). Germline loops: CDR1 DFQATT, CDR2 SNEGSKA (reference sequence). Trimming stripped 1 base from V and 9 bases from J, with 11 bases between. The CDR3 is 12 residues long. The CDR3 loop is CSARGDGATQYF. DNA of the CDR3: TGCAGTGCTAGAGGAGACGGGGCGACGCAGTATTTT.

This clonotype was detected a few times. The chain employs TRBV5-1 and TRBJ1-1, with 8 bases that match TRBD1. The germline gives CDR1 SGHRS, CDR2 YFSETQ. Losses at the gene ends were 4 bases for V and 1 base for J; bases not matched to a gene: 9. The CDR3 spans 16 residues. The DNA for the CDR3 is TGCGCCAGCAGCCGGGGATCCGGGACAGGGAACACTGAAGCTTTCTTT. This codes for CASSRGSGTGNTEAFF.

In this sample, this clonotype turned up a few times. The chain combines TRBV2 with TRBJ2-3, with 13 bases matching TRBD2. The CDR3 consists of 15 residues. Germline CDR1 SNHLY, CDR2 FYNNEI. V was clipped by 6 bases and J by 6 bases; unmatched bases: 6. The CDR3 loop reads CASRGLAGVVDTQYF. The DNA of the CDR3 is TGTGCCAGCAGAGGACTAGCGGGGGTGGTTGATACGCAGTATTTT.

A few counts support this clonotype. CDR3 coding DNA: TGTGCCAGCAGCTTAGCTGGACTAGCGGGAGTTTCCTACGAGCAGTACTTC. Translating gives CASSLAGLAGVSYEQYF. The V and J genes are TRBV7-2 and TRBJ2-7, with 13 bases lining up with TRBD2. Looked up from germline, CDR1 is SGHTA and CDR2 is FQGNSA. The CDR3 runs 17 residues. J lost 1 base, V lost 0 bases, and 3 bases had no gene match.

The chain carries TRBV20-1 and TRBJ1-5; TRBD1 aligns across 7 bases. Germline CDR1 reads DFQATT; CDR2 reads SNEGSKA (reference sequence). The CDR3 consists of 15 residues. J lost 9 bases, V lost 2 bases, and 13 bases had no gene match. DNA for the CDR3: TGCAGTGCTAGACGGGGCAGGGGGGTATCTCGGCCCCAGCATTTT. This encodes CSARRGRGVSRPQHF.

This clonotype has more than one count but fewer than ten. The chain uses TRBV28 and TRBJ1-5; 7 nucleotides agree with TRBD1. The CDR3 runs 15 residues. The germline V gene encodes CDR1 MDHEN and CDR2 SYDVKM. J was trimmed by 7 bases and V by 6 bases; bases with no gene match: 12. The CDR3 DNA follows: TGTGCCAGCAGCCCTAGACAGGGTTGGTGGCAGCCCCAGCATTTT. It is translated as CASSPRQGWWQPQHF.